This T cell receptor beta chain was recovered during a study of cytomegalovirus exposure and HLA in healthy donors (dated by TCRdb to 2015 to 2018). Study-level background: According to an earlier analysis of 587 of the donors, some 180 million T cells yielded some 120 million unique TCR beta sequences and around 280 Gb of sequence data. High-throughput TCR immunosequencing, statistical association of individual TCRs with disease status, and machine learning were combined to predict cytomegalovirus infection status. All discovery cohort repertoires had been generated using a single sequencing platform. The study was designed to test whether signatures of past pathogen exposure could be identified by cataloging public T cell receptors. Donor age, sex, ethnicity and CMV serostatus were collected together with the repertoire data. HLA typing covered class I and class II loci at four-digit resolution. Because of strong linkage in the cohort, roughly five DR-DQ haplotypes were treated as single units for association and clustering. In addition to the first cohort of hundreds of subjects, a separate validation cohort of 100 to 150 different subjects was used. Rather than using new phenotypic data, the later analysis identified candidate immune exposures from TCR beta sequences and from how often those sequences occurred across donors. The number of donors typed differed by locus, with roughly 620-640 for A, B, C, DRB1 and DQB1, 522 for DQA1, about 610 for DPA1, and some 450 for DPB1. In an earlier analysis of 500 to 650 of the donors, high-throughput TCR beta sequencing was used to judge whether each TCR beta V gene segment behaved as functional or pseudogenic. The T cell repertoires of under 700 subjects were profiled by immunosequencing and related to cytomegalovirus serostatus. Around 330 gigabases of sequencing data and about 92 million unique TCR sequences made up an early release that covered about 640 HLA-typed donors. Among some 400 genotyped donors of the cohort, an average of roughly 240,000 unique TCR beta nucleotide sequences were sequenced per donor, roughly a sixth of them non-productive. Genome-wide SNP genotypes for about 55% of the roughly 670 donors were used in a later genetic analysis, which treated that subset as a discovery cohort. A later analysis re-analyzed previously published TCR beta repertoires from roughly 630 donors and added high-resolution HLA genotyping to study TCR occurrence patterns. Of the approximately 400 genotyped donors, around 81% fell in the genetic ancestry cluster associated with self-reported Caucasian donors.

Beyond this particular receptor, the publication reports: When HLA alleles, especially DR and DQ, strongly co-occurred, attributing TCR associations to individual alleles was difficult. In a later analysis, HLA-associated TCR beta chains were found to be more clonally expanded and to have lower generation probabilities than equally common non-associated chains. Several of the top co-occurrence clusters appeared to be linked to parvovirus B19, influenza, CMV and Epstein-Barr virus, according to a later analysis. Only TCR beta chains were sequenced in this cohort, and the absence of alpha or paired-chain data limited detectable features. Because HLA typing was missing for some donors at each locus, association tests included only the typed subset. A later analysis found that most CMV-associated TCR beta chains appeared HLA-restricted, with HLA associations seemingly driven largely by CMV exposure. The sequencing pipeline was judged likely to have produced a cluster of highly shared sequence variants as a technical artifact. A further reported finding was that TCR beta sequences accurately predicted the HLA-A and HLA-B alleles for most subjects in the first cohort. The authors suggested that the approach could potentially be extended to other disease states and immunological phenotypes. Cytomegalovirus status was reported to be diagnosed by the classifier with high specificity and sensitivity in both the original and validation cohorts. In a later analysis, the rate of TCR association differed among HLA loci, with DRB1 alleles having the most associated TCRs and HLA-C alleles having the fewest. The only immune exposure information available for the cohort was CMV serostatus. A later genetic analysis associated a missense DCLRE1C variant with V-gene and J-gene trimming of TCR beta chains, and an independent cohort replicated the association. Presence/absence analyses assumed roughly uniform sequencing depth across donors, an assumption that may not hold. Linkage disequilibrium might explain the correlated functional status among segregating V segments, but an unknown experimental factor could not be ruled out. At a false discovery rate of 0.05, a later analysis linked 16,951 TCR beta sequences to specific HLA alleles. A later genetic analysis reported fewer N-insertions in productive TCRs among donors in an Asian-associated ancestry cluster than the roughly 700-donor mean. In the study, 150 to 200 TCR beta chains were listed as associated with cytomegalovirus. Most TCR sequences were seen in very few donors, while some public TCRs were found in many individuals. About 15 rarely observed V segments, including chromosome 9 orphons, were excluded from the earlier analysis of approximately 600 of the donors because counts were too low. In an earlier analysis of some 500 of the donors, most TCR beta V segments appeared in productive rearrangements about 90% or about 30% of the time, broadly matching IMGT annotations. Some IMGT-functional V segments, including TRBV6-2 and TRBV6-3, could not be told apart with the 87-base-pair reads, so those segments were excluded. A few of the identified cytomegalovirus-associated TCR beta chains were confirmed in vitro to be specific for cytomegalovirus antigens.

As for this clone: Its antigen remains unidentified. Base qualities are not recorded, but no much larger clone differs from it by a single base.

In total, more than 500 healthy bone marrow donors made up the cohort. At the time of sampling, all cohort members were nominally healthy, though unrecorded immune exposures were likely present. Of the 666 cohort members, about 280 had positive CMV serostatus and 350 to 450 had negative CMV serostatus, and CMV serostatus was not recorded for the donor. A peripheral blood sample was collected from each donor, and TCR beta sequencing was performed on peripheral blood mononuclear cells. Genomic DNA was extracted from the blood cell samples with the Qiagen DNeasy Blood Extraction Kit. CDR1 LNHDA and CDR2 SQIVND were looked up in the germline V gene (reference sequence). Compared with germline, V lacks 5 bases and J lacks 4 bases; bases without a gene match: 9. The CDR3 starts with the cysteine, ends with the phenylalanine, and has 16 residues. CDR3 DNA is the only sequence kept; it has 48 bases, read in frame from the first base.

The receptor library was made with the immunoSEQ multiplex PCR assay. The multiplex PCR relied on a mix of 60 forward primers for TCR Vbeta segments and 13 reverse primers for TCR Jbeta segments. The CDR3 region of rearranged TCR beta genes was amplified from genomic DNA by a multiplex PCR assay. The amplified TCR beta libraries were sequenced on the Illumina HiSeq System as 87-base-pair reads. The authors' pipeline ran thus. A later analysis counted approximately 84 million unique TCR beta chains across the 650 to 800 repertoires, and roughly 11 million of these chains were shared by at least two donors. Raw reads were error-corrected and collapsed into unique sequences with a nearest-neighbor algorithm that merged closely related sequences to remove PCR and sequencing errors. To assign V, D and J gene segments, CDR3 sequences were aligned to IMGT reference sequences. For a sequence to be retained, a match of at least six nucleotides was required to both a V gene segment and a J gene segment. Rearrangements were called productive when the CDR3 lacked stop codons and stayed in frame with V and J; all others were non-productive. Following IMGT convention, CDR3 was defined as the stretch from the second conserved V-encoded cysteine to the conserved J-encoded phenylalanine. Sequences without an unambiguous match to a single V gene segment were excluded from the earlier analysis of about 640 of the donors. An earlier analysis of fewer than 750 of the donors classified V segments as functional when productive rearrangements were above 56.7% and as segregating when the standard deviation between donors was above 5%. A statistical classification framework was built for diagnosing cytomegalovirus status from the catalog of TCR beta chain sequences. V and J gene assignment, in a later analysis, came from comparing TCR nucleotide sequences with IMGT/GENE-DB human TR gene sequences. A later analysis assigned CDR3 sequences and most-parsimonious VDJ recombination scenarios with the TCRdist pipeline. In a later analysis, each TCR beta chain was defined by its CDR3 amino acid sequence together with its V-gene family, and reads lacking a unique V-gene family were excluded. To address suspected cross-contamination and a sequencing artifact, a later analysis removed a few hundred highly shared, low-generation-probability nucleotide sequences. In a later analysis, a clonal expansion index was calculated for each public chain from normalized within-repertoire ranks of inferred template counts. Generation probabilities in a later analysis came from a VDJ recombination model fitted to out-of-frame rearrangements, and those results were checked against IGoR. In a later analysis, TCR-TCR, TCR-HLA and TCR-CMV co-occurrence was scored with hypergeometric tests, and a repertoire-size bias correction was applied to TCR pairs. A later analysis estimated false discovery rates by permuting HLA or CMV assignments 20 times. In a later analysis, co-occurring TCRs were grouped using DBSCAN, with TCRdist sequence similarity added in when clustering inside HLA-allele-positive subsets. For co-occurrence clustering, repertoires with fewer than 30,000 or more than 120,000 public chains were excluded, along with several repertoires with anomalous nucleotide sharing. This immuneACCESS table, as held by TCRdb, lists in-frame sequences with V and J called but not all clones. Of the missing ones, under half trace to an unresolved V gene in checked studies; the others have no known cause. V and J calls and clone size are copied from that table; D and trimming were computed from the DNA. Recorded for this sample are around 160,000 clones; around 75% of them occurred a single time. The ten top clones hold around 2% of the sample.

The sequence was collected from a human donor in good health. In this chain, TRBV19 is recombined with TRBJ2-5; TRBD2 matches 11 bases in the middle. The sample comprised PBMCs. Here the CDR3 is given as CASSVGLAGPRETQYF. The DNA sequence reads TGTGCCAGTAGTGTAGGACTAGCGGGCCCACGAGAGACCCAGTACTTC. Reference TRBV19 and TRBJ2-5 genes cover what lies past the CDR3, so the full variable domain is DGGITQSPKYLFRKEGQNVTLSCEQNLNHDAMYWYRQDPGQGLRLIYYSQIVNDFQKGDIAEGYSVSREKKESFPLTVTSAQKNPTAFYLCASSVGLAGPRETQYFGPGTRLLVL.